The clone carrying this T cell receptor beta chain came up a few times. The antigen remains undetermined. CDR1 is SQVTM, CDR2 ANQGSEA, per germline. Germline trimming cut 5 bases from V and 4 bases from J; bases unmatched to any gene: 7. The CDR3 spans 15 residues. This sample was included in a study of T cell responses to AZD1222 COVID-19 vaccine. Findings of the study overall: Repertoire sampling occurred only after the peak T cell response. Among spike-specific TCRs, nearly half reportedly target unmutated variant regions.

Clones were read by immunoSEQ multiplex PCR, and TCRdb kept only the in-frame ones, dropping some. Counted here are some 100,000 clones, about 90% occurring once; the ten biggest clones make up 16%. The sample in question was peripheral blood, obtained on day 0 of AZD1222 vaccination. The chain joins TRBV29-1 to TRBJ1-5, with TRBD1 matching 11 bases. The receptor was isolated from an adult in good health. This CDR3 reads CSVYCRDRGNQPQHF. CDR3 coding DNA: TGCAGCGTTTACTGCCGGGACAGGGGGAATCAGCCCCAGCATTTT.